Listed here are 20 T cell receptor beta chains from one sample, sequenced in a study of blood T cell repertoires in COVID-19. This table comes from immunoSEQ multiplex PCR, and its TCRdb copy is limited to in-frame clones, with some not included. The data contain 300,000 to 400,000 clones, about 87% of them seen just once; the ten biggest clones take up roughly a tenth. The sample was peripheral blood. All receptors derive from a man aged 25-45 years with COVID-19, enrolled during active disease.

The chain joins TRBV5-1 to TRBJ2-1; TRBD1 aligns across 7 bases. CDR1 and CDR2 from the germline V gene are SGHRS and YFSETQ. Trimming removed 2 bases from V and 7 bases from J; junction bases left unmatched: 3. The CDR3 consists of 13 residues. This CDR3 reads CASSLGTVNEQFF. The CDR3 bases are TGCGCCAGCAGCTTAGGGACAGTTAATGAGCAGTTCTTC.

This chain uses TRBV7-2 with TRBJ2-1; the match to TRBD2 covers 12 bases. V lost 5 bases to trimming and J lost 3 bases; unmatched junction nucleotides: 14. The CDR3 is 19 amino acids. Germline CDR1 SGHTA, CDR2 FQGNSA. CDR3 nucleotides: TGTGCCAGCAGCCCCGGACTAGCGGGGCGGGATCGGTTCTACAATGAGCAGTTCTTC. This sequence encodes CASSPGLAGRDRFYNEQFF.

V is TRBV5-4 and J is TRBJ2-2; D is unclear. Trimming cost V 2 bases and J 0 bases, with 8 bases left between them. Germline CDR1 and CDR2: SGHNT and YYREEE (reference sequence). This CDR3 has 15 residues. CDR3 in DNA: TGTGCCAGCAGCTTCGGTTATTCGAACACCGGGGAGCTGTTTTTT. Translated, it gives CASSFGYSNTGELFF.

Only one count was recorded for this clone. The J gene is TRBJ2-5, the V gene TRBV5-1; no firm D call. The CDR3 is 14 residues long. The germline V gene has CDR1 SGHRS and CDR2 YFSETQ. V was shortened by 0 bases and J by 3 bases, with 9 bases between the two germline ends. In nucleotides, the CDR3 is TGCGCCAGCAGCTTGGGACAACCCGAAGAGACCCAGTACTTC. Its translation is CASSLGQPEETQYF.

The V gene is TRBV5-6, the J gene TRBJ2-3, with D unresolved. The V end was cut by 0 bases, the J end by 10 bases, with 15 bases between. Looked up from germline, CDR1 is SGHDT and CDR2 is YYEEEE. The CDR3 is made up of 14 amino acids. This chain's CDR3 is CASSLAAELKAQYF. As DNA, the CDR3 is TGTGCCAGCAGCTTGGCCGCGGAGTTAAAGGCGCAGTATTTT.

The CDR3 nucleotides are TGTGCCAGCAGCGCAGTGGGGGCGAGGTATGAAAAACTGTTTTTT. It specifies CASSAVGARYEKLFF. V gene TRBV27 combines with J gene TRBJ1-4; a possible D gene is TRBD1 (6 bases). Deletions cut 6 bases from V and 6 bases from J, with 17 bases between. Looked up from germline, CDR1 is MNHEY and CDR2 is SMNVEV (reference sequence). The CDR3 extends over 15 amino acids.

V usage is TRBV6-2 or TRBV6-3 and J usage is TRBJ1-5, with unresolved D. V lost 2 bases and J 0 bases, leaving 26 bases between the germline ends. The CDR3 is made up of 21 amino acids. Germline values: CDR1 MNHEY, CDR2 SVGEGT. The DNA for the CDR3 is TGTGCCAGCAGTTACCTCTTCGGGGAAGACGGGTCATTACATAGCAATCAGCCCCAGCATTTT. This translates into CASSYLFGEDGSLHSNQPQHF.

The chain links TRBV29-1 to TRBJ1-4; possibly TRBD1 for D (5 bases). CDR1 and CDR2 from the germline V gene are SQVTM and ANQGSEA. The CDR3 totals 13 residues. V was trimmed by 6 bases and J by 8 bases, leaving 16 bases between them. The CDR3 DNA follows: TGCAGCGTCGAGGAGGGGTCGGACGAAAAACTGTTTTTT. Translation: CSVEEGSDEKLFF. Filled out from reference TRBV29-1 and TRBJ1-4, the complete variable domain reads SAVISQKPSRDICQRGTSLTIQCQVDSQVTMMFWYRQQPGQSLTLIATANQGSEATYESGFVIDKFPISRPNLTFSTLTVSNMSPEDSSIYLCSVEEGSDEKLFFGSGTQLSVL.

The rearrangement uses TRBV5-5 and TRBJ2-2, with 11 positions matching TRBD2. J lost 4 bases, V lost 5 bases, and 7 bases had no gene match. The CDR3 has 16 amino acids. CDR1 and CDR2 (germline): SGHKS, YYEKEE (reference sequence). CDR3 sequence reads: CASRFGLAGVTGELFF. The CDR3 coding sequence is TGTGCCAGCAGATTCGGACTAGCGGGTGTCACCGGGGAGCTGTTTTTT.

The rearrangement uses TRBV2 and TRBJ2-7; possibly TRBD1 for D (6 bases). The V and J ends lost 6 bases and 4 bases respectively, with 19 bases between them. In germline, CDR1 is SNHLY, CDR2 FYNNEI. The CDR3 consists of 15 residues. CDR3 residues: CASRDRWFPRYEQYF. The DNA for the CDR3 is TGTGCCAGCAGGGACAGATGGTTCCCACGGTACGAGCAGTACTTC.

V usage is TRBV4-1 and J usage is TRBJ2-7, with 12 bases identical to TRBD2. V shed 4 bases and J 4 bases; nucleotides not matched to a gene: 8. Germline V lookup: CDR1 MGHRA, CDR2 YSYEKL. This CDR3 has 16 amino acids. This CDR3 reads CASSPMTSGSLYEQYF. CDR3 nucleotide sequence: TGCGCCAGCAGCCCCATGACTAGCGGGAGTTTGTACGAGCAGTACTTC.

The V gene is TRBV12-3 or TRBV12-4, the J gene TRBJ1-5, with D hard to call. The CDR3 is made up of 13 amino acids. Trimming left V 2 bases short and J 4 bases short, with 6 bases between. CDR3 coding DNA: TGTGCCAGCAGTTTAAGGAGTAATCAGCCCCAGCATTTT. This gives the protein CASSLRSNQPQHF.

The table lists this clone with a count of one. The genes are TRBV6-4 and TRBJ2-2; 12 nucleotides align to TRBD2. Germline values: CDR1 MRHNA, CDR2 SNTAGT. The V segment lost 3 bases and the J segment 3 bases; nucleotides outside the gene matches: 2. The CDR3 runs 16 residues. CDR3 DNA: TGTGCCAGCAGTGAGCGACTAGCGGGGGACACCGGGGAGCTGTTTTTT. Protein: CASSERLAGDTGELFF.

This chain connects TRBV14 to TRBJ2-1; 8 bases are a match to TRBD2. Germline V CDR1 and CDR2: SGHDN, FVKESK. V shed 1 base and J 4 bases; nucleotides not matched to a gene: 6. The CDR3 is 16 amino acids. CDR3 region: CASSQGRSGSYNEQFF. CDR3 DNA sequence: TGTGCCAGCAGCCAAGGGAGGAGCGGGAGTTACAATGAGCAGTTCTTC.

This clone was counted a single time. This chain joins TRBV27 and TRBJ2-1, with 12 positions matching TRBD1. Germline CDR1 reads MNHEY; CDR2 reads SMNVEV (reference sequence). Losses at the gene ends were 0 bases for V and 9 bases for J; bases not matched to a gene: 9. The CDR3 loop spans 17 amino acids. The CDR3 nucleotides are TGTGCCAGCAGTTTATCGGCCGGGACAGGGGGCTTTGGTGAGCAGTTCTTC. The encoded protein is CASSLSAGTGGFGEQFF.

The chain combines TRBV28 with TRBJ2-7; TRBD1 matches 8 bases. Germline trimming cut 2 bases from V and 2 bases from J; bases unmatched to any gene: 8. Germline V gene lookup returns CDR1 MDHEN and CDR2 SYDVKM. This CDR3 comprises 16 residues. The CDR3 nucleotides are TGTGCCAGCAGTTTAGTACCGGGGACAGGAACCTACGAGCAGTACTTC. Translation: CASSLVPGTGTYEQYF.

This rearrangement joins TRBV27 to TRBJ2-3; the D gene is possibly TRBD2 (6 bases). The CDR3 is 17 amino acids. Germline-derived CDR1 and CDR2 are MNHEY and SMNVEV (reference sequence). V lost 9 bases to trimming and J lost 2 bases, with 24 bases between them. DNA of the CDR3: TGTGCCAGAATGAGCGCGGGATTTTGGGGTCTCACAGATACGCAGTATTTT. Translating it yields CARMSAGFWGLTDTQYF.

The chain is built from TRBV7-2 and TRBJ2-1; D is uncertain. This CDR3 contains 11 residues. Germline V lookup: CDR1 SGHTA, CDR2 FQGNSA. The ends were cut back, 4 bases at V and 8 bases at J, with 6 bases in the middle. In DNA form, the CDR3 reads TGTGCCAGCAGCTCCCTTGATGAGCAGTTCTTC. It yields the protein CASSSLDEQFF.

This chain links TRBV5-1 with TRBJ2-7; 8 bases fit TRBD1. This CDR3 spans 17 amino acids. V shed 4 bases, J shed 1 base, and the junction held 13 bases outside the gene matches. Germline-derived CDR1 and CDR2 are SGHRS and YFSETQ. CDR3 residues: CASSLTGGTVLSYEQYF. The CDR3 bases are TGCGCCAGCAGCCTAACAGGGGGTACCGTCCTTTCCTACGAGCAGTACTTC.

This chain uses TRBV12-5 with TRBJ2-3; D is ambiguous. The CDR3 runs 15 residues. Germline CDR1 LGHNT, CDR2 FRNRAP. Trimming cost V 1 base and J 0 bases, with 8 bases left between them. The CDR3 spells CASGLGHKSTDTQYF. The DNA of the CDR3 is TGTGCTAGTGGTTTGGGGCATAAAAGCACAGATACGCAGTATTTT.